Shown below are 18 T cell receptor beta chains from a single sample sequenced in a study of blood T cell repertoires in COVID-19. Sequenced by immunoSEQ multiplex PCR; TCRdb stores in-frame clones only, minus some. This table has 200,000 to 250,000 clones, 65% to 85% appearing once. Sequencing input: peripheral blood. These receptors all stem from a woman older than 75 with acute or convalescent COVID-19.

The chain uses TRBV5-1 and TRBJ1-6, with 8 nucleotides matching TRBD1. This CDR3 is built from 15 residues. Germline CDR1 SGHRS, CDR2 YFSETQ. V lost 3 bases, J lost 9 bases, and 8 bases stayed unmatched. This CDR3 reads CASSSTDRAASPLHF. Here the CDR3 DNA reads TGCGCCAGCAGCTCGACGGACAGGGCCGCTTCACCCCTCCACTTT.

This clone was seen only a few times. The V call is TRBV3-1 (or the pseudogene TRBV3-2), the J call TRBJ1-1; 7 nucleotides match TRBD1. Looked up from germline, CDR1 is LGHDT and CDR2 is YNNKEL (reference sequence). The CDR3 is 14 residues long. The junction had 6 bases not matched to a gene; V was cut back by 7 bases and J by 1 base. CDR3 sequence reads: CASNRRGQNTEAFF. The CDR3 DNA reads TGTGCCAGCAACCGAAGGGGGCAGAACACTGAAGCTTTCTTT.

The chain recombines TRBV18 with TRBJ2-1; D is ambiguous. CDR1 and CDR2 from the germline V gene are KGHSH and LQKENI. The V and J ends lost 4 bases and 5 bases respectively, with 6 bases between them. CDR3 length equals 12 residues. Written as DNA, the CDR3 is TGTGCCAGCTCACTTAGTAACAATGAGCAGTTCTTC. As protein: CASSLSNNEQFF.

This chain uses TRBV4-3 with TRBJ1-1; 10 bases agree with TRBD1. The V gene's germline CDR1 is LGHNA and CDR2 YSLEER. The CDR3 is 15 amino acids. The J segment lost 1 base and the V segment lost 3 bases, leaving 2 bases of the junction unmatched. CDR3 in amino acids: CASSQGQGRNTEAFF. The CDR3 bases are TGCGCCAGCAGCCAGGGACAGGGGCGGAACACTGAAGCTTTCTTT.

The chain joins TRBV6-2 or TRBV6-3 to TRBJ1-2; D gene ambiguous. Trimming took off 4 bases at V and 8 bases at J, with 14 bases between the two ends. Germline CDR1 is MNHEY and CDR2 is SVGEGT. This CDR3 contains 13 residues. CDR3 sequence reads: CASSFLMAEGYTF. The DNA for the CDR3 is TGTGCCAGCAGTTTCCTCATGGCGGAGGGCTACACCTTC.

This clone is a singleton in its sample. The V gene is TRBV30, the J gene TRBJ1-1; D is unclear. Germline V gene lookup returns CDR1 GTSNPN and CDR2 SVGIG (reference sequence). This CDR3 spans 13 amino acids. Trimming took 5 bases from V and 1 from J, leaving 11 bases between them. The CDR3: CAWARTANTEAFF. The CDR3 DNA follows: TGTGCCTGGGCCCGAACAGCGAACACTGAAGCTTTCTTT. Looking up the rest from reference TRBV30 and TRBJ1-1 gives the full variable domain: SQTIHQWPATLVQPVGSPLSLECTVEGTSNPNLYWYRQAAGRGLQLLFYSVGIGQISSEVPQNLSASRPQDRQFILSSKKLLLSDSGFYLCAWARTANTEAFFGQGTRLTVV.

The V and J genes are TRBV18 and TRBJ2-6; D gene unclear. The CDR3 loop spans 15 amino acids. Trimming took off 6 bases at V and 0 bases at J, with 9 bases between the two ends. CDR1 and CDR2 (germline): KGHSH, LQKENI. CDR3 DNA: TGTGCCAGCTCGGAGCAGAGCTCTGGGGCCAACGTCCTGACTTTC. Translation gives CASSEQSSGANVLTF.

The chain uses TRBV9 and TRBJ2-2; 9 bases align to TRBD2. CDR3 length: 14 residues. J lost 7 bases, V lost 7 bases, and 8 bases had no gene match. Germline assignment: CDR1 SGDLS and CDR2 YYNGEE. The CDR3 here is CASGREGFGGELFF. CDR3 bases: TGTGCCAGCGGGCGGGAGGGATTTGGCGGGGAGCTGTTTTTT.

Concerning this clone: This specimen includes other DNA sequences encoding the same CDR3. The chain links TRBV18 to TRBJ1-1; tentative D call: TRBD1 (6 bases). CDR1 is KGHSH, CDR2 LQKENI, per germline. The CDR3 is made up of 13 amino acids. V was cut by 1 base and J by 5 bases, with 8 bases left in between. CDR3 loop: CASSPQGDTEAFF. CDR3 nucleotide sequence: TGTGCCAGCTCACCACAGGGGGATACTGAAGCTTTCTTT.

This chain links TRBV15 with TRBJ2-1; 14 bases map to TRBD2. The trim removed 3 bases at V and 4 bases at J, leaving 5 bases unmatched. The CDR3 loop spans 17 amino acids. In germline, CDR1 is LNHNV, CDR2 YYDKDF (reference sequence). CDR3 region: CATSSLRLAGGYNEQFF. CDR3 sequence (DNA): TGTGCCACCAGCAGCCTTAGACTAGCGGGGGGGTACAATGAGCAGTTCTTC.

The chain carries TRBV18 and TRBJ1-2; the D gene is possibly TRBD1 (5 bases). V lost 3 bases to trimming and J lost 3 bases, with 20 bases between them. Per germline, CDR1 KGHSH and CDR2 LQKENI. There are 17 residues in the CDR3. The CDR3 sequence is CASSPRPGEGMHYGYTF. For the CDR3, the DNA is TGTGCCAGCTCACCGCGTCCGGGGGAGGGCATGCACTATGGCTACACCTTC.

This clone has more than one count but fewer than ten. The chain joins TRBV7-8 to TRBJ2-2, with 11 bases matching TRBD1. Germline CDR1 is SGHVS and CDR2 is FQNEAQ. This CDR3 has 15 residues. Trimming removed 4 bases from V and 9 bases from J; junction bases left unmatched: 7. The CDR3 sequence is CASSSGTGGIWELFF. CDR3 nucleotide sequence: TGTGCCAGCAGCTCCGGGACAGGGGGTATCTGGGAGCTGTTTTTT.

The gene calls are TRBV3-1 (or the pseudogene TRBV3-2) and TRBJ1-1, with D unclear. CDR1 is LGHDT, CDR2 YNNKEL, per germline (reference sequence). This CDR3 has 17 amino acids. Between the trimmed V and J ends, which lost 0 bases and 3 bases, there was a span of 17 bases. The CDR3 DNA sequence: TGTGCCAGCAGCCAAGAGGTTAGGGAGGGAGCCGACACTGAAGCTTTCTTT. Its translation: CASSQEVREGADTEAFF.

The chain joins TRBV2 to TRBJ1-3; 8 bases line up with TRBD1. The CDR3 length is 15 residues. The germline CDR1 and CDR2 sequences are SNHLY and FYNNEI. J gave up 4 bases and V 7 bases, and 9 bases lay outside the gene matches. The CDR3 DNA reads as TGTGCCAGCAAACTAGGACAGGGCGAAGGAAACACCATATATTTT. Protein: CASKLGQGEGNTIYF.

This clone came up many times. The V call is TRBV27, the J call TRBJ1-1; possibly TRBD1 for D (5 bases). Trimming left V 1 base short and J 0 bases short, with 12 bases between. The CDR3 has 16 residues. Germline-derived CDR1 and CDR2 are MNHEY and SMNVEV (reference sequence). The chain's CDR3 is CASSLLGGGLNTEAFF. The DNA of the CDR3 is TGTGCCAGCAGTTTATTGGGGGGGGGTTTGAACACTGAAGCTTTCTTT.

The rearrangement joins TRBV18 to TRBJ2-3, with D tentatively TRBD1 (6 bases). This CDR3 comprises 17 residues. V shed 2 bases and J shed 0 bases, with 15 bases lying between them. Looked up from germline, CDR1 is KGHSH and CDR2 is LQKENI. The CDR3 here is CASSPRETGASTDTQYF. In nucleotides, the CDR3 is TGTGCCAGCTCACCAAGGGAGACAGGAGCTAGCACAGATACGCAGTATTTT. The whole variable domain, filled in from reference TRBV18 and TRBJ2-3, reads NAGVMQNPRHLVRRRGQEARLRCSPMKGHSHVYWYRQLPEEGLKFMVYLQKENIIDESGMPKERFSAEFPKEGPSILRIQQVVRGDSAAYFCASSPRETGASTDTQYFGPGTRLTVL.

The rearrangement uses TRBV19 and TRBJ2-1; perhaps TRBD2 as D (6 bases). Germline CDR1 reads LNHDA; CDR2 reads SQIVND (reference sequence). The CDR3 covers 15 residues. V dropped 4 bases and J dropped 4 bases, with 14 bases sitting between them. This chain's CDR3 is CASSTGPGGYNEQFF. The CDR3 DNA follows: TGTGCCAGTAGTACTGGTCCCGGGGGATACAATGAGCAGTTCTTC.

This chain connects TRBV7-9 to TRBJ1-1, with TRBD1 matching 10 bases. The ends lost 3 bases at V and 8 bases at J; junction bases unmatched: 6. The CDR3 is 14 residues long. CDR1 SEHNR and CDR2 FQNEAQ come from the germline V gene (reference sequence). The CDR3 loop reads CASSFSTGGNEAFF. DNA of the CDR3: TGTGCCAGCAGCTTCTCGACAGGGGGCAACGAAGCTTTCTTT.